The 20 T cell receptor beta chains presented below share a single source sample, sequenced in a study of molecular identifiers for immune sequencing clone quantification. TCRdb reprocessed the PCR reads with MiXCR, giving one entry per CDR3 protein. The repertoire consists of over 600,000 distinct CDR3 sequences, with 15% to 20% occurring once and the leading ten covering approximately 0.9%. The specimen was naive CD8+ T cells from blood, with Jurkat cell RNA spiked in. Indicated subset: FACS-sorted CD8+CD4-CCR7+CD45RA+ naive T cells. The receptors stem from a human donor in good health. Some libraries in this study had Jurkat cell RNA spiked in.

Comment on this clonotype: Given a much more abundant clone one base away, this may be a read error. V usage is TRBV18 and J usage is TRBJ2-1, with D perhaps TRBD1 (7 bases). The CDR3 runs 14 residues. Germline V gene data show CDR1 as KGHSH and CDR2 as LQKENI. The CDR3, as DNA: TGTGCCAGCTCGTCAGGGGGGACGCCCAATGAGGAGTTCTTC. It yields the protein CASSSGGTPNEEFF.

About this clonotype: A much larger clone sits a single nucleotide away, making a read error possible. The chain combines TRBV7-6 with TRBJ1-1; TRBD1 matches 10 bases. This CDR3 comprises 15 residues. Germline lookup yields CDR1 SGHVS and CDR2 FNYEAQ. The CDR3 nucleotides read TGTGCCGGCAGCCCGAGGGACAGGGGTTTTACTGAAGCTTTCTTT. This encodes CAGSPRDRGFTEAFF.

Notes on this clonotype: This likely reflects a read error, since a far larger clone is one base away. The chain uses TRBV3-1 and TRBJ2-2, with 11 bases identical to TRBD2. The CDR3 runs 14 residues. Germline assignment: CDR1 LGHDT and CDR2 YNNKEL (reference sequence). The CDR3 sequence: CASSLAGGPGELLF. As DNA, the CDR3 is TGTGCCAGCAGCCTAGCGGGAGGGCCCGGGGAGCTGCTTTTT.

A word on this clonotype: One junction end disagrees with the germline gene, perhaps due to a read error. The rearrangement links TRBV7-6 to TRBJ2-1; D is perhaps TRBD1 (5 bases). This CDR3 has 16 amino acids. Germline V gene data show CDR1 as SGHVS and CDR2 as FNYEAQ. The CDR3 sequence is CVSSLRGQASGNEQFF. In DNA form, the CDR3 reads TGTGTCAGCAGCTTAAGGGGCCAGGCAAGTGGGAATGAGCAGTTCTTC.

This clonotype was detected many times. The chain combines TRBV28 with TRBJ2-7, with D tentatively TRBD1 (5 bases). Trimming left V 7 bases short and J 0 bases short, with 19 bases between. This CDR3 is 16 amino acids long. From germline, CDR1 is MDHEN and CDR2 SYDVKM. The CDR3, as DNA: TGTGCCAGCATTCCCGATAAGGGGTACAGCTCCTACGAGCAGTACTTC. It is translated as CASIPDKGYSSYEQYF.

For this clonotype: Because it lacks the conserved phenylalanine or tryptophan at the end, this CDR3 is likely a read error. The CDR3 spells CASSIYDTSGNTIYL. In DNA, the CDR3 is TGTGCCAGTAGTATTTATGACACGTCTGGAAACACCATATATCTT. V is TRBV19 and J is TRBJ1-3; D gene uncertain. Germline V lookup: CDR1 LNHDA, CDR2 SQIVND (reference sequence). Deletions cut 3 bases from V and 1 base from J, with 10 bases between. There are 15 residues in the CDR3.

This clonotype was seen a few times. In DNA form, the CDR3 reads TGCGCCAGCAGCAGCGCGGGACATATCAACGAGCAGTACTTC. Protein: CASSSAGHINEQYF. The chain carries TRBV5-1 and TRBJ2-7; D could derive from TRBD1 or TRBD2 (6 bases each). The germline V and J ends were trimmed by 4 bases and 5 bases, with 16 bases remaining between them. This CDR3 is built from 14 residues. The V gene's germline CDR1 is SGHRS and CDR2 YFSETQ. Supplemented by reference TRBV5-1 and TRBJ2-7, the full variable domain reads KAGVTQTPRYLIKTRGQQVTLSCSPISGHRSVSWYQQTPGQGLQFLFEYFSETQRNKGNFPGRFSGRQFSNSRSEMNVSTLELGDSALYLCASSSAGHINEQYFGPGTRLTVT.

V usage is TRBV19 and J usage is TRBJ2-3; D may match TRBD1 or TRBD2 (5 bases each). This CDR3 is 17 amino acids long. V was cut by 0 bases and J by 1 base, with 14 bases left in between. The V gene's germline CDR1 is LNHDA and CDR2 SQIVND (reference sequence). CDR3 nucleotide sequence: TGTGCCAGTAGTATAGATTTGGGGACCCCTTGCACAGATACGCAGTATTTT. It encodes CASSIDLGTPCTDTQYF.

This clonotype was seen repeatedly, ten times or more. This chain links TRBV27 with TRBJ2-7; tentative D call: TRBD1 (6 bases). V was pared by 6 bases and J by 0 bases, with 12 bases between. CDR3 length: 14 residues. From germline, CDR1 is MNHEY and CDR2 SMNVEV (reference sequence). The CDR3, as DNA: TGTGCCAGCAGCCCCCGACAGGTCTCCTACGAGCAGTACTTC. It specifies CASSPRQVSYEQYF.

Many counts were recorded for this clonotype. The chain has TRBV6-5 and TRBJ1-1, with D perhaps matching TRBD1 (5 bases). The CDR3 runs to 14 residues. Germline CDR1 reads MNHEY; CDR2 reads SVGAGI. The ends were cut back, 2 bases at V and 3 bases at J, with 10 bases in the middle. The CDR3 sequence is CASSYTDTYTEAFF. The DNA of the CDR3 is TGTGCCAGCAGTTACACGGACACCTACACTGAAGCTTTCTTT.

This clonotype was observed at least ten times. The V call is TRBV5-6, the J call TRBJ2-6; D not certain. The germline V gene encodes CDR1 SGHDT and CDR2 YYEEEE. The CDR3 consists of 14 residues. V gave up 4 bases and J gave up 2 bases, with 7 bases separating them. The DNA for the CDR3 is TGTGCCAGCAGCGTAGGTCCTGGGGCCAACGTCCTGACTTTC. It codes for CASSVGPGANVLTF.

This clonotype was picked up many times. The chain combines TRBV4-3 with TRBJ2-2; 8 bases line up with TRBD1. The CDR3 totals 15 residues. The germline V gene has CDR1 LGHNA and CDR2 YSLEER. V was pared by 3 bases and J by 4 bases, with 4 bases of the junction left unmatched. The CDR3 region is CASSQRQGLTGELFF. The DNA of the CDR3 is TGCGCCAGCAGCCAGAGACAGGGGCTCACCGGGGAGCTGTTTTTT.

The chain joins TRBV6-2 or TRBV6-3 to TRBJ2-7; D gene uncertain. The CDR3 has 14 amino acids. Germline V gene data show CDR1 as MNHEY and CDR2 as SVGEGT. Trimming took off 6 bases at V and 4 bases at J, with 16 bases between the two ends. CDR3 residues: CASRSALLSYEQYF. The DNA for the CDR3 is TGTGCCAGCAGATCGGCCCTCCTATCATACGAGCAGTACTTC.

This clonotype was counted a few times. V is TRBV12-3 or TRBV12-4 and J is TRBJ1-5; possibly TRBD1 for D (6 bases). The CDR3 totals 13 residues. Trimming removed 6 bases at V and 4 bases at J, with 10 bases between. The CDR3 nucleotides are TGTGCCAGCAGGAGGGACATTAATCAGCCCCAGCATTTT. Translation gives CASRRDINQPQHF.

This chain's CDR3 is CASSQVSRWSGSQQETQYF. The CDR3 region has the DNA TGTGCCAGCAGCCAAGTGAGTCGGTGGAGTGGGTCCCAACAAGAGACCCAGTACTTC. The chain recombines TRBV14 with TRBJ2-5; no reliable D call. The CDR3 loop spans 19 amino acids. Looked up from germline, CDR1 is SGHDN and CDR2 is FVKESK. Trimming shortened V by 1 base and J by 2 bases, and 23 bases separated the two germline ends.

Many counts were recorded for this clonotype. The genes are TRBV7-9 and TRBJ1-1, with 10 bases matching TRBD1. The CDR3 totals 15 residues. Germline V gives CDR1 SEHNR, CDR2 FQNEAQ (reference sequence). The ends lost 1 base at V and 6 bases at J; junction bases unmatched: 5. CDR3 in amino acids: CASSLEDRGMAEAFF. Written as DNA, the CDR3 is TGTGCCAGCAGCTTAGAGGACAGGGGGATGGCTGAAGCTTTCTTT.

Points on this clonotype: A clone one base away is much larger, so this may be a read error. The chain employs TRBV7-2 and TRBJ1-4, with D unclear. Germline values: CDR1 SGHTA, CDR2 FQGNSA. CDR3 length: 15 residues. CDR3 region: CASTRTSLGDEKLVF. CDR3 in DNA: TGTGCCAGCACTCGGACGAGCCTCGGAGATGAAAAACTGGTTTTT.

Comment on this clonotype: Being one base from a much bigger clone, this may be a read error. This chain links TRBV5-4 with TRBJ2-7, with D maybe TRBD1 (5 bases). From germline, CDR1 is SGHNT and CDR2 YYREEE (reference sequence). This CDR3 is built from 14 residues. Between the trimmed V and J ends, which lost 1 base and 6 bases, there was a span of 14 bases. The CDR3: CASSLSGKAPEQYF. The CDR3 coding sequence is TGTGCCAGCAGCTTGTCAGGGAAGGCTCCCGAGCAGTACTTC.

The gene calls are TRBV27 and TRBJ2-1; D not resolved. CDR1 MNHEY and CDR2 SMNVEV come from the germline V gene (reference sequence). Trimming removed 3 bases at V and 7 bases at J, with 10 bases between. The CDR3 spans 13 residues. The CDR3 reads CASSFSQLNEQFF. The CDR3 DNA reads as TGTGCCAGCAGTTTTTCACAATTGAATGAGCAGTTCTTC.

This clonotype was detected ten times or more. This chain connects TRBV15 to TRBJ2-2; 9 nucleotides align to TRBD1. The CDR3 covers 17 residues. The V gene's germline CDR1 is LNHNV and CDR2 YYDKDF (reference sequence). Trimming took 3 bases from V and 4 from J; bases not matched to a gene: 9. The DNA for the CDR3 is TGTGCCACCAGCAGGAATTCCGGGACAGGGAGCACCGGGGAGCTGTTTTTT. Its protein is CATSRNSGTGSTGELFF.